This is a list of T cell receptor beta chains from one sample in a study of blood T cells in healthy people across ages. One entry per CDR3 protein results from TCRdb running MiXCR on the 5' RACE reads. The sample comprises roughly 800,000 distinct CDR3 sequences, approximately 25% of which are singletons, and 9.4% rests with the top ten. The same data also went into a second study, on T cells of mothers and their children.

Specimen: blood. The source is a boy between 10 and 17 years old in good health. CDR3s include the opening cysteine and the closing phenylalanine or tryptophan. D genes are given only for firm matches. Clone sizes are given selectively: once, few, many, or a class where the clone is expanded.

CDR3 length	V gene	clone size	J gene	D gene	CDR3 protein	CDR3 DNA
14	TRBV7-9	NA	TRBJ1-4	NA	CASSFIGETEKLFF	TGTGCCAGCAGCTTTATTGGGGAAACTGAAAAACTGTTTTTT
17	TRBV12-3/TRBV12-4	few	TRBJ1-4	NA	CASSFPPSGATNEKLFF	TGTGCCAGCAGTTTCCCCCCATCAGGGGCGACTAATGAAAAACTGTTTTTT
17	TRBV5-1	NA	TRBJ2-1	TRBD1	CASSADGQGPGGNEQFF	TGCGCCAGCAGCGCCGACGGACAGGGGCCCGGCGGCAATGAGCAGTTCTTC
17	TRBV5-1	few	TRBJ2-3	TRBD1	CASSPRSGQDPTDTQYF	TGCGCCAGCAGTCCGAGGTCCGGACAGGACCCCACAGATACGCAGTATTTT
14	TRBV27	few	TRBJ1-5	NA	CASSRSGENQPQHF	TGTGCCAGCAGTAGGTCAGGGGAAAATCAGCCCCAGCATTTT
14	TRBV20-1	few	TRBJ2-1	NA	CSARARATSNEQFF	TGCAGTGCTAGAGCGCGGGCGACAAGCAATGAGCAGTTCTTC
14	TRBV12-3/TRBV12-4	NA	TRBJ2-3	NA	CASSLGAGADTQYF	TGTGCCAGCAGTTTAGGGGCAGGGGCGGATACGCAGTATTTT
16	TRBV2	few	TRBJ2-1	NA	CASGKFQGYSYNEQFF	TGTGCCAGCGGGAAATTCCAGGGGTACTCCTACAATGAGCAGTTCTTC
16	TRBV7-2	few	TRBJ2-5	TRBD2	CASSLVPLAGEETQYF	TGTGCCAGCAGCTTAGTCCCGCTAGCGGGAGAGGAGACCCAGTACTTC
15	TRBV20-1	NA	TRBJ1-6	NA	CSARGESSYNSPLHF	TGCAGTGCTAGGGGGGAGAGCTCCTATAATTCACCCCTCCACTTT
15	TRBV6-6	few	TRBJ2-7	TRBD2	CASSPGLATSYEQYF	TGTGCCAGCAGTCCAGGACTAGCGACCTCCTACGAGCAGTACTTC
14	TRBV27	NA	TRBJ2-1	NA	CASSFEQGLNEQFF	TGTGCCAGCAGTTTCGAACAGGGTTTAAATGAGCAGTTCTTC
14	TRBV20-1	NA	TRBJ2-1	NA	CSASGSYSYNEQFF	TGCAGTGCTAGCGGGTCCTACTCCTACAATGAGCAGTTCTTC
13	TRBV12-5	NA	TRBJ2-1	NA	CASAPQNSNEQFF	TGTGCTAGTGCCCCACAGAATAGCAATGAGCAGTTCTTC
19	TRBV7-9	NA	TRBJ2-3	TRBD2	CASSSPGLAGGQEADTQYF	TGTGCCAGCAGCTCCCCGGGACTAGCGGGGGGCCAGGAGGCAGATACGCAGTATTTT
13	TRBV7-9	NA	TRBJ2-7	NA	CASSGRLDYEQYF	TGTGCCAGCAGCGGGCGTCTGGACTACGAGCAGTACTTC
14	TRBV10-3	NA	TRBJ2-1	NA	CAISESRGRDKGFF	TGTGCCATCAGTGAGTCGCGCGGCCGGGACAAAGGGTTCTTC
15	TRBV11-2	NA	TRBJ2-7	NA	CASSLTRLQTYEQYF	TGTGCCAGCAGCTTAACTCGGCTTCAAACCTACGAGCAGTACTTC